This T cell receptor (beta chain) was sequenced in a study of T cells after yellow fever vaccination. This clonotype was counted many times. V trimming: 2 bases; J trimming: 4 bases; junction bases outside the gene matches: 11. The germline gives CDR1 SEHNR, CDR2 FQNEAQ (reference sequence). This CDR3 is 17 amino acids long. Using its own MiXCR run on the 5' RACE reads, TCRdb lists one record per CDR3 protein. This sample has more than 300,000 distinct CDR3 sequences; around 6.8% occur once, and the top ten carry roughly 19%. This TCR came from a man between 18 and 29 years old who received the YFV17D yellow fever vaccine. The chain recombines TRBV7-9 with TRBJ1-1; 9 bases are a match to TRBD1. The starting material was PBMCs, obtained approximately 40 days after the first yellow fever vaccination. CDR3 sequence reads: CASSLSGFGQGFTEAFF. The CDR3 DNA reads as TGTGCCAGCAGCTTATCCGGTTTTGGACAGGGGTTCACTGAAGCTTTCTTT.